This T cell receptor (beta chain) was sequenced during a study of response to subunit inactivated influenza vaccine. Notes on the study in general: Authors suggested each seasonal flu vaccination may recruit only limited numbers of new T cells.

The table lists this clonotype with a few counts. Its antigen is not known. The CDR3 extends over 15 amino acids. V was pared by 6 bases and J by 4 bases, with 11 bases of the junction left unmatched. CDR1 and CDR2 (germline): SQVTM, ANQGSEA. TCRdb redid the calling of the RT-PCR reads with MiXCR, one entry per CDR3 protein. The repertoire includes approximately 530,000 distinct CDR3 sequences, less than 7.5% of them detected once, and around 14% sits in the top ten. The source was PBMCs from blood, collected 23 to 25 months after vaccination. This clonotype originated in a man between 50 and 75 years old who received an inactivated influenza vaccine. This chain connects TRBV29-1 to TRBJ2-3; 9 nucleotides align to TRBD1. CDR3 in DNA: TGCAGCGTGGGTCTGGGACAGGGCTTCGCAGATACGCAGTATTTT. This translates into CSVGLGQGFADTQYF.